This TCR beta chain was found in a study of cytomegalovirus exposure and HLA in healthy donors. Researchers ran the PCR with 60 Vbeta and 13 Jbeta primers. The method was immunoSEQ multiplex PCR; TCRdb's version includes in-frame clones alone and lacks a portion of them. The profile shows around 190,000 clones, around three quarters of them singletons. J was trimmed by 3 bases and V by 2 bases; bases with no gene match: 5. This CDR3 is built from 16 residues. CDR1 and CDR2 from the germline V gene are SGHRS and YFSETQ. This TCR derives from a man aged 40-49 years in good health and CMV-seronegative. Material: PBMCs. This chain uses TRBV5-1 with TRBJ2-2; 9 positions agree with TRBD1. The CDR3 DNA reads as TGCGCCAGCAGCTTTGGACGGGACAGGGACACCGGGGAGCTGTTTTTT. Its protein product is CASSFGRDRDTGELFF.